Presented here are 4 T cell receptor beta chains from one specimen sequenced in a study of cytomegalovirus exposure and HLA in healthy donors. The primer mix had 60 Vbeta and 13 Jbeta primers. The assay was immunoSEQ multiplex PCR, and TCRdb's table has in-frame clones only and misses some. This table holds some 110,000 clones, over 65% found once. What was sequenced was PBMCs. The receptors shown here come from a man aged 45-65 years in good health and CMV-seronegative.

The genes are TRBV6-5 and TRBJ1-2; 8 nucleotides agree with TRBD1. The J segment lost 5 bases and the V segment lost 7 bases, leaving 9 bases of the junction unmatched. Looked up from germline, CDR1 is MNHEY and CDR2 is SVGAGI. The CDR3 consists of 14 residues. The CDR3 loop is CASTLTGVWYGYTF. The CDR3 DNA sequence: TGTGCCAGCACCCTGACAGGGGTCTGGTATGGCTACACCTTC.

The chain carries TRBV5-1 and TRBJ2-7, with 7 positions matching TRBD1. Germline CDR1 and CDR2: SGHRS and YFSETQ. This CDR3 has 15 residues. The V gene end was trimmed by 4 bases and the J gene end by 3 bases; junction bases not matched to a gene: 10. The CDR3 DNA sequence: TGCGCCAGCAGCCGCCTATTCGACAGGGACTACGAGCAGTACTTC. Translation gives CASSRLFDRDYEQYF.

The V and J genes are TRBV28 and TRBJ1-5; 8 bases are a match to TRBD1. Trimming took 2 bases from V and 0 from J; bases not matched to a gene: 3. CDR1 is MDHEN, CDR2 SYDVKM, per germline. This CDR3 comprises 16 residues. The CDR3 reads CASSLRTGISNQPQHF. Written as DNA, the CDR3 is TGTGCCAGCAGTTTACGGACAGGGATTAGCAATCAGCCCCAGCATTTT.

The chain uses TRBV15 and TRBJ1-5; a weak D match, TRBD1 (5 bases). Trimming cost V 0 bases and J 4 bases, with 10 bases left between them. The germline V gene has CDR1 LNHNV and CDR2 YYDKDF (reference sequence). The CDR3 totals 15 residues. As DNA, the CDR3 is TGTGCCACCAGCAGAGATCCCGACAGAAATCAGCCCCAGCATTTT. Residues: CATSRDPDRNQPQHF.